Each of the 11 T cell receptor beta chains below was sequenced from the same sample in a study of blood T cell repertoires in COVID-19. Assay used: immunoSEQ multiplex PCR; TCRdb lists only in-frame clones, some missing. The table has about 31,000 clones, roughly nine tenths seen once. Material for sequencing was peripheral blood. The receptor set was obtained from a human donor in a cohort sampled during active COVID-19.

The rearrangement uses TRBV2 and TRBJ2-1, with D uncertain. In germline, CDR1 is SNHLY, CDR2 FYNNEI. With 4 bases removed from V and 4 bases from J, the gap between germline ends came to 14 bases. This CDR3 contains 15 residues. CDR3: CASSGRVGQYNEQFF. The CDR3 DNA follows: TGTGCCAGCAGTGGCAGAGTTGGGCAGTACAATGAGCAGTTCTTC.

This clone occurred once. The chain is built from TRBV24-1 and TRBJ2-1; D is perhaps TRBD2 (6 bases). Germline V lookup: CDR1 KGHDR, CDR2 SFDVKD. V lost 0 bases and J lost 5, with 10 bases in between. This CDR3 region has 15 residues. CDR3 DNA: TGTGCCACCAGTGATTTGCGGGACTTAGACAATGAGCAGTTCTTC. As protein: CATSDLRDLDNEQFF.

This chain connects TRBV19 to TRBJ1-1; D is uncertain. This CDR3 spans 14 amino acids. With 7 bases removed from V and 0 bases from J, the gap between germline ends came to 12 bases. CDR1 is LNHDA, CDR2 SQIVND, per germline (reference sequence). The CDR3 spells CASKAASMNTEAFF. CDR3 in DNA: TGTGCCAGTAAAGCCGCCTCGATGAACACTGAAGCTTTCTTT.

V and J are TRBV12-5 and TRBJ2-1; D may be TRBD2 (6 bases). V was clipped by 4 bases and J by 0 bases, with 19 bases between them. The CDR3 runs 18 residues. Germline lookup yields CDR1 LGHNT and CDR2 FRNRAP. The chain's CDR3 is CASGSRGRQVLSYNEQFF. DNA of the CDR3: TGTGCTAGTGGTTCCCGGGGGAGGCAGGTGCTCTCCTACAATGAGCAGTTCTTC.

The rearrangement uses TRBV6-5 and TRBJ1-5; TRBD1 agrees at 9 bases. Per the germline V gene, CDR1 is MNHEY and CDR2 is SVGAGI. CDR3 size: 15 residues. Trimming took 0 bases from V and 7 from J; bases not matched to a gene: 4. In nucleotides, the CDR3 is TGTGCCAGCAGTTACTCGAGGACAGGGGAACAGCCCCAGCATTTT. Its protein is CASSYSRTGEQPQHF.

The J gene is TRBJ2-1, the V gene TRBV5-1; possible D gene TRBD1, 5 bases. The CDR3 totals 14 residues. V dropped 4 bases and J dropped 0 bases, with 8 bases sitting between them. Per germline, CDR1 SGHRS and CDR2 YFSETQ. The CDR3 loop reads CASSPGYSYNEQFF. In DNA form, the CDR3 reads TGCGCCAGCAGCCCAGGGTACTCCTACAATGAGCAGTTCTTC.

This chain connects TRBV2 to TRBJ2-3; 12 bases are a match to TRBD1. Per the germline V gene, CDR1 is SNHLY and CDR2 is FYNNEI. The CDR3 has 18 residues. With 6 bases clipped from V and 8 bases from J, the junction kept 18 bases outside the gene matches. The CDR3 here is CASRPGTGGFGASGTQYF. For the CDR3, the DNA is TGTGCCAGCAGACCCGGGACAGGGGGCTTTGGGGCTTCAGGTACGCAGTATTTT.

This clone is large. V and J are TRBV19 and TRBJ1-2; TRBD1 matches at 8 bases. Trimming removed 5 bases from V and 6 bases from J; junction bases left unmatched: 8. Per germline, CDR1 LNHDA and CDR2 SQIVND (reference sequence). The CDR3 totals 14 residues. CDR3 sequence: CASSVRGQGNGYTF. In DNA form, the CDR3 reads TGTGCCAGTAGTGTTAGAGGACAGGGAAATGGCTACACCTTC.

This chain uses TRBV6-5 with TRBJ2-3; 8 bases fit TRBD2. This CDR3 is built from 14 residues. Germline V lookup: CDR1 MNHEY, CDR2 SVGAGI. The trim removed 9 bases at V and 1 base at J, leaving 6 bases unmatched. The CDR3 DNA is TGTGCCAGTAATAGCGGGATACGCACAGATACGCAGTATTTT. This translates into CASNSGIRTDTQYF.

This sequence joins TRBV14 and TRBJ1-1; 7 bases agree with TRBD1. Germline CDR1 and CDR2: SGHDN and FVKESK. The CDR3 is made up of 15 amino acids. J gave up 8 bases and V 1 base, and 10 bases lay outside the gene matches. CDR3 amino acids: CASSQALLGTAEAFF. Here the CDR3 DNA reads TGTGCCAGCAGCCAAGCCTTACTGGGGACAGCCGAAGCTTTCTTT.

The chain combines TRBV5-1 with TRBJ2-5; a possible D gene is TRBD2 (6 bases). The CDR3 covers 14 residues. The germline gives CDR1 SGHRS, CDR2 YFSETQ. V lost 4 bases and J lost 5, with 15 bases in between. The CDR3 bases are TGCGCCAGCAGCCCGGGGGACCTTGGGGAGACCCAGTACTTC. Protein product: CASSPGDLGETQYF. Combining the CDR3 with reference TRBV5-1 and TRBJ2-5 gives the whole variable domain KAGVTQTPRYLIKTRGQQVTLSCSPISGHRSVSWYQQTPGQGLQFLFEYFSETQRNKGNFPGRFSGRQFSNSRSEMNVSTLELGDSALYLCASSPGDLGETQYFGPGTRLLVL.